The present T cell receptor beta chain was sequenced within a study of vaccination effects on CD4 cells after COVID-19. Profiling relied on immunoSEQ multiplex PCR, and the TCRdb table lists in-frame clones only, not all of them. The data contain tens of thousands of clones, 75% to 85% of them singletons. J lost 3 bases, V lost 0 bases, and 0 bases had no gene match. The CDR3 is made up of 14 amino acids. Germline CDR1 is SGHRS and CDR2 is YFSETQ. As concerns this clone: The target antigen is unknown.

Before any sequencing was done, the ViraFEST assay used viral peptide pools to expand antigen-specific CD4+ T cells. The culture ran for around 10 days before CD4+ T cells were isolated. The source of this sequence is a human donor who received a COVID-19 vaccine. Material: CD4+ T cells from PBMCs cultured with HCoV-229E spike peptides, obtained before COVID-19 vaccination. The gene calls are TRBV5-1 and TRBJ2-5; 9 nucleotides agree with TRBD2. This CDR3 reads CASSLERGEETQYF. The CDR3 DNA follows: TGCGCCAGCAGCTTGGAGCGGGGGGAAGAGACCCAGTACTTC.